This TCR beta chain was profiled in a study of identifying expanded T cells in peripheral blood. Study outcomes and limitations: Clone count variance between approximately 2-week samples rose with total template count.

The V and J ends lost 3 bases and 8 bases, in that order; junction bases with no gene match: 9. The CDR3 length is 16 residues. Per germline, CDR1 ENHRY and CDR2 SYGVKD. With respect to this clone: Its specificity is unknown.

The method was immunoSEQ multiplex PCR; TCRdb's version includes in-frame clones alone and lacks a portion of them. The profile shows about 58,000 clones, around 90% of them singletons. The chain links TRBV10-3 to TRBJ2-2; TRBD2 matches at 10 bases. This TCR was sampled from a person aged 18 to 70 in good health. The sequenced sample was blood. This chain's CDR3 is CAISDSSGRAEGELFF. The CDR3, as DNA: TGTGCCATCAGTGATTCCAGCGGGAGGGCCGAAGGGGAGCTGTTTTTT.